One and the same sample provided the 24 T cell receptor beta chains below, sequenced in a study of control samples from healthy donors and cancer patients. Some clones are missing from TCRdb's copy, which holds only in-frame ones; the method was immunoSEQ multiplex PCR. Of 120,000 or so clones listed, roughly 87% are singletons. Material for sequencing was blood. These receptors were obtained from a man between 18 and 35 years old in good health.

This chain joins TRBV3-1 (or the pseudogene TRBV3-2) and TRBJ2-2; 15 nucleotides match TRBD2. In germline, CDR1 is LGHDT, CDR2 YNNKEL (reference sequence). The CDR3 consists of 16 residues. With 4 bases clipped from V and 7 bases from J, the junction kept 4 bases outside the gene matches. CDR3 in DNA: TGTGCCAGCAGCCCGGGACTAGCGGGAGGTGGCGGGGAGCTGTTTTTT. This encodes CASSPGLAGGGGELFF.

This chain joins TRBV27 and TRBJ1-5, with D possibly being TRBD1 (5 bases). V lost 2 bases, J lost 1 base, and 18 bases lay in between. Germline V gives CDR1 MNHEY, CDR2 SMNVEV (reference sequence). This CDR3 is 18 amino acids long. CDR3 DNA: TGTGCCAGCAGTTTAGAGGGACCCAGTATCGTCAGCAATCAGCCCCAGCATTTT. Its protein product is CASSLEGPSIVSNQPQHF.

This clone appeared once. The chain links TRBV6-1 to TRBJ1-4; D is possibly TRBD1 (6 bases). This CDR3 is 17 amino acids long. V lost 2 bases to trimming and J lost 3 bases, with 16 bases between them. Germline CDR1 reads MNHNS; CDR2 reads SASEGT. The CDR3 loop is CASSESYRGGPNEKLFF. The CDR3 DNA reads TGTGCCAGCAGTGAATCTTACAGAGGGGGGCCTAATGAAAAACTGTTTTTT.

This rearrangement joins TRBV6-5 to TRBJ2-7, with 7 bases identical to TRBD1. V lost 5 bases, J lost 2 bases, and 9 bases stayed unmatched. CDR1 and CDR2 (germline): MNHEY, SVGAGI. This CDR3 has 15 amino acids. CDR3 region: CASSRGQMTPYEQYF. In DNA, the CDR3 is TGTGCCAGCAGTCGGGGACAGATGACGCCCTACGAGCAGTACTTC.

The CDR3 DNA reads TGTGCCAGCAGCTCCCTGACAGGAACCTACGAGCAGTACTTC. This sequence encodes CASSSLTGTYEQYF. The V gene is TRBV6-5, the J gene TRBJ2-7; D may be TRBD1 (6 bases). V lost 6 bases, J lost 2 bases, and 14 bases lay in between. Germline V CDR1 and CDR2: MNHEY, SVGAGI. The CDR3 length is 14 residues.

This chain uses TRBV30 with TRBJ1-1, with 9 bases that match TRBD1. The germline gives CDR1 GTSNPN, CDR2 SVGIG (reference sequence). The J segment lost 3 bases and the V segment lost 4 bases, leaving 3 bases of the junction unmatched. This CDR3 spans 13 amino acids. CDR3 region: CAWIDRGDTEAFF. In DNA, the CDR3 is TGTGCCTGGATCGACAGGGGGGACACTGAAGCTTTCTTT.

The chain has TRBV28 and TRBJ2-3; TRBD2 agrees at 8 bases. CDR3 size: 15 residues. V shed 4 bases, J shed 8 bases, and the junction held 11 bases outside the gene matches. Germline lookup yields CDR1 MDHEN and CDR2 SYDVKM. CDR3 coding DNA: TGTGCCAGCAGTTCCCGGGGTTTCGGGAGGGGTACGCAGTATTTT. This translates into CASSSRGFGRGTQYF.

This clone was seen just once. The chain links TRBV7-9 to TRBJ1-1; D unresolved. Germline V CDR1 and CDR2: SEHNR, FQNEAQ (reference sequence). The CDR3 extends over 16 amino acids. Trimming removed 4 bases at V and 4 bases at J, with 19 bases between. CDR3 bases: TGTGCCAGCAGCTCCCTCGTGACAACGGGTTCCACTGAAGCTTTCTTT. Its translation is CASSSLVTTGSTEAFF. The full variable domain, its missing parts supplied by reference TRBV7-9 and TRBJ1-1, is DTGVSQNPRHKITKRGQNVTFRCDPISEHNRLYWYRQTLGQGPEFLTYFQNEAQLEKSRLLSDRFSAERPKGSFSTLEIQRTEQGDSAMYLCASSSLVTTGSTEAFFGQGTRLTVV.

The chain is built from TRBV2 and TRBJ1-5, with 9 bases identical to TRBD1. CDR1 is SNHLY, CDR2 FYNNEI, per germline. The CDR3 runs to 14 residues. V lost 6 bases to trimming and J lost 5 bases; unmatched junction nucleotides: 5. CDR3 residues: CASSRDRVDQPQHF. CDR3 nucleotide sequence: TGTGCCAGCAGCCGGGACAGGGTTGATCAGCCCCAGCATTTT.

The chain links TRBV7-9 to TRBJ2-7; 8 positions match TRBD2. Germline V CDR1 and CDR2: SEHNR, FQNEAQ (reference sequence). V dropped 4 bases and J dropped 7; count of bases not matched to a gene: 6. This CDR3 is 13 amino acids long. The CDR3 loop is CASSSAGGEEQYF. As DNA, the CDR3 is TGTGCCAGCAGCTCCGCGGGAGGAGAGGAGCAGTACTTC.

This clone was observed once. The genes are TRBV5-5 and TRBJ2-1; D unresolved. Germline CDR1 and CDR2: SGHKS and YYEKEE (reference sequence). CDR3 length: 14 amino acids. V gave up 4 bases and J gave up 7 bases, with 15 bases separating them. The CDR3 loop is CASSPTRVTNEQFF. CDR3 coding DNA: TGTGCCAGCAGCCCTACACGGGTCACGAATGAGCAGTTCTTC.

CDR3 nucleotide sequence: TGTGCCAGCAGTGAACGGGTTACGACAGGGGGGCACTACGAGCAGTACTTC. Amino acids: CASSERVTTGGHYEQYF. V is TRBV25-1 and J is TRBJ2-7, with 9 bases aligning to TRBD1. Trimming cost V 2 bases and J 3 bases; bases outside gene matches: 11. The CDR3 contains 17 residues. The germline gives CDR1 MGHDK, CDR2 SYGVNS.

The chain combines TRBV7-9 with TRBJ2-7; TRBD2 might be the D (5 bases). CDR1 and CDR2 from the germline V gene are SEHNR and FQNEAQ (reference sequence). The CDR3 totals 14 residues. V was trimmed by 7 bases and J by 2 bases, leaving 15 bases between them. In nucleotides, the CDR3 is TGTGCCAGCACCGCAGCGGCCCTAACCTACGAGCAGTACTTC. Translation: CASTAAALTYEQYF.

This chain joins TRBV7-9 and TRBJ2-3, with 7 bases aligning to TRBD1. Germline values: CDR1 SEHNR, CDR2 FQNEAQ (reference sequence). V dropped 1 base and J dropped 3; count of bases not matched to a gene: 7. The CDR3 loop spans 16 amino acids. As DNA, the CDR3 is TGTGCCAGCAGCTTAGGGGACAGTTCTCGTACAGATACGCAGTATTTT. This translates into CASSLGDSSRTDTQYF.

The chain carries TRBV3-1 (or the pseudogene TRBV3-2) and TRBJ1-4; no clear D. Germline lookup yields CDR1 LGHDT and CDR2 YNNKEL (reference sequence). V was pared by 1 base and J by 11 bases, with 11 bases between. This CDR3 region has 13 residues. The chain's CDR3 is CASSQVSDMKLFF. The CDR3 coding sequence is TGTGCCAGCAGCCAAGTATCGGATATGAAACTGTTTTTT.

This chain connects TRBV12-3 or TRBV12-4 to TRBJ1-2, with D possibly being TRBD1 (5 bases). The CDR3 runs 12 residues. The V end was cut by 6 bases, the J end by 9 bases, with 14 bases between. CDR3 amino acids: CASSPQGSSYTF. CDR3 nucleotides: TGTGCCAGCAGCCCCCAGGGAAGCAGCTACACCTTC.

The chain recombines TRBV7-2 with TRBJ2-3; TRBD1 agrees at 9 bases. The CDR3 loop spans 16 amino acids. V shed 1 base and J 5 bases; nucleotides not matched to a gene: 7. Per germline, CDR1 SGHTA and CDR2 FQGNSA. The CDR3 region has the DNA TGTGCCAGCAGCTTAGGGGACAGGGTAGTTTTAGATACGCAGTATTTT. This gives the protein CASSLGDRVVLDTQYF. Combining the CDR3 with reference TRBV7-2 and TRBJ2-3 gives the whole variable domain GAGVSQSPSNKVTEKGKDVELRCDPISGHTALYWYRQSLGQGLEFLIYFQGNSAPDKSGLPSDRFSAERTGGSVSTLTIQRTQQEDSAVYLCASSLGDRVVLDTQYFGPGTRLTVL.

This rearrangement joins TRBV27 to TRBJ2-7; D gene ambiguous. This CDR3 region has 14 residues. Trimming left V 4 bases short and J 1 base short, with 11 bases between. CDR1 and CDR2 (germline): MNHEY, SMNVEV (reference sequence). The CDR3 nucleotides read TGTGCCAGCAGTTCTTGGGTCAGTTCCTACGAGCAGTACTTC. This translates into CASSSWVSSYEQYF.

The chain couples TRBV9 to TRBJ2-2, with D possibly matching TRBD2 (6 bases). Trimming took 3 bases from V and 2 from J, leaving 11 bases between them. This CDR3 region has 15 residues. The germline CDR1 and CDR2 sequences are SGDLS and YYNGEE. The CDR3 protein is CASSGTGLNTGELFF. DNA of the CDR3: TGTGCCAGCAGCGGAACGGGACTCAACACCGGGGAGCTGTTTTTT.

The chain recombines TRBV19 with TRBJ2-7, with 8 bases identical to TRBD1. The J segment lost 4 bases and the V segment lost 4 bases, leaving 9 bases of the junction unmatched. Germline V gives CDR1 LNHDA, CDR2 SQIVND (reference sequence). This CDR3 contains 15 residues. This chain's CDR3 is CASSTEGTGLYEQYF. The DNA for the CDR3 is TGTGCCAGTAGTACTGAGGGGACAGGTCTTTACGAGCAGTACTTC.

V gene TRBV6-5 combines with J gene TRBJ1-2; D might be TRBD1 (5 bases). The ends were cut back, 6 bases at V and 6 bases at J, with 14 bases in the middle. Germline V CDR1 and CDR2: MNHEY, SVGAGI. The length of the CDR3 is 13 residues. Here the CDR3 DNA reads TGTGCCAGCAGATCGGGACGGGGTAATGGCTACACCTTC. Its translation: CASRSGRGNGYTF.

The table lists this clone with a count of one. The J gene is TRBJ1-6, the V gene TRBV5-6; a weak D match, TRBD1 (5 bases). Trimming left V 0 bases short and J 9 bases short, with 13 bases between. CDR1 is SGHDT, CDR2 YYEEEE, per germline. CDR3 length: 15 amino acids. CDR3 sequence: CASSLEARAGSPLHF. In nucleotides, the CDR3 is TGTGCCAGCAGCTTGGAGGCCAGGGCGGGTTCACCCCTCCACTTT.

The rearrangement uses TRBV9 and TRBJ1-4; 7 nucleotides align to TRBD1. There are 16 residues in the CDR3. Losses at the gene ends were 2 bases for V and 4 bases for J; bases not matched to a gene: 8. Germline CDR1 and CDR2: SGDLS and YYNGEE. The CDR3 DNA reads TGTGCCAGCAGCGTGTCCTCCGGGACAGTTAATGAAAAACTGTTTTTT. Its translation: CASSVSSGTVNEKLFF.

The rearrangement links TRBV11-2 to TRBJ1-2; TRBD1 aligns across 7 bases. The CDR3 is 14 residues long. V was pared by 9 bases and J by 2 bases, with 9 bases of the junction left unmatched. Germline V lookup: CDR1 SGHAT, CDR2 FQNNGV. In DNA, the CDR3 is TGTGCCAGTTCCGGGAACAGGGGAAACTATGGCTACACCTTC. Residues: CASSGNRGNYGYTF. Filled out from reference TRBV11-2 and TRBJ1-2, the complete variable domain reads EAGVAQSPRYKIIEKRQSVAFWCNPISGHATLYWYQQILGQGPKLLIQFQNNGVVDDSQLPKDRFSAERLKGVDSTLKIQPAKLEDSAVYLCASSGNRGNYGYTFGSGTRLTVV.